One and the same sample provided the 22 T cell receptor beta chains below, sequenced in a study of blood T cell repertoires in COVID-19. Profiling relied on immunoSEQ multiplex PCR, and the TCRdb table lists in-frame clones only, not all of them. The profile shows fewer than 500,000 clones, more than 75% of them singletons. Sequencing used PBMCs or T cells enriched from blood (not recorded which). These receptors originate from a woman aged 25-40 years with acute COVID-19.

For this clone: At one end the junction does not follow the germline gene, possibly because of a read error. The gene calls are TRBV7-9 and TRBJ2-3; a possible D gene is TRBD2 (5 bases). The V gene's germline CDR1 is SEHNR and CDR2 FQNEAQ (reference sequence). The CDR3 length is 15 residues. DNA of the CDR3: TGTGCCAGCAGCTTAAGTCGGGGAAGCATAGATACGCAGTATTTT. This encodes CASSLSRGSIDTQYF.

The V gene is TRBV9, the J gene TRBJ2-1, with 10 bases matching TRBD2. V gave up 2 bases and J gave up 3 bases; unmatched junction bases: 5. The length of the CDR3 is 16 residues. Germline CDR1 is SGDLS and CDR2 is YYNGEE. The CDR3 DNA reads TGTGCCAGCAGCGTTGGGGCTAGCGGGGGCTACAATGAGCAGTTCTTC. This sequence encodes CASSVGASGGYNEQFF.

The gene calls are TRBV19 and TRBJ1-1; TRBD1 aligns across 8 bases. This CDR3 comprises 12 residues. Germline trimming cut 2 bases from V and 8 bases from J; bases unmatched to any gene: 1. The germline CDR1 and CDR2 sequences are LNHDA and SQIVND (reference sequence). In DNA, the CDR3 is TGTGCCAGTAGTATACGGGACAGGGAAGCTTTCTTT. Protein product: CASSIRDREAFF.

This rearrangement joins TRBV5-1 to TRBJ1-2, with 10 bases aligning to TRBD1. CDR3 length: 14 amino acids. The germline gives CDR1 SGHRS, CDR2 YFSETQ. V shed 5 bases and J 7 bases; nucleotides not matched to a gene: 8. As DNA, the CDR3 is TGCGCCAGCAGTACCGGACAGGGGGTTTCTGGCTACACCTTC. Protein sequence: CASSTGQGVSGYTF.

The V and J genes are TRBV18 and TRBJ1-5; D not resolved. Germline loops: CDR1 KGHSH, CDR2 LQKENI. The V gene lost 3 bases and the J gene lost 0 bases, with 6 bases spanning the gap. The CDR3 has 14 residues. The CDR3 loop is CASSPENSNQPQHF. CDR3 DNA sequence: TGTGCCAGCTCACCGGAGAATAGCAATCAGCCCCAGCATTTT.

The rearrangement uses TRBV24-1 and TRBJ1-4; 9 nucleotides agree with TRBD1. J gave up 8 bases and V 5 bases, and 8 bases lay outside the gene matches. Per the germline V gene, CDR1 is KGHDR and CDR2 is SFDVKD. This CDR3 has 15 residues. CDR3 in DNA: TGTGCCACCAGTGTCCCGGGACAGGGCCCGGAAAAACTGTTTTTT. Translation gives CATSVPGQGPEKLFF.

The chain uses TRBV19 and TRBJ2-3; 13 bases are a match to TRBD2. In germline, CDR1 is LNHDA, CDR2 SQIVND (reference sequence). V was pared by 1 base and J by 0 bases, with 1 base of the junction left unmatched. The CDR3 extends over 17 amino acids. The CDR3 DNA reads TGTGCCAGTAGTATAGGGGGACTAGCGGGGAGCACAGATACGCAGTATTTT. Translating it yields CASSIGGLAGSTDTQYF.

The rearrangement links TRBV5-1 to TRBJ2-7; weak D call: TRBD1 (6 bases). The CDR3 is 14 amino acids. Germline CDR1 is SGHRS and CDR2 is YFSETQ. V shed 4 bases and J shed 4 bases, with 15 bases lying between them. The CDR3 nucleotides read TGCGCCAGCAGCCCGCCGGACAGTGGATACGAGCAGTACTTC. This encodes CASSPPDSGYEQYF.

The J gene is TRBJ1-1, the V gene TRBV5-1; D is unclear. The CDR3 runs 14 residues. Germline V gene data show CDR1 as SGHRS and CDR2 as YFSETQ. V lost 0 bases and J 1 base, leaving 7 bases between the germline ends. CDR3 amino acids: CASSLGEGNTEAFF. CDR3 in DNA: TGCGCCAGCAGCTTGGGGGAGGGGAACACTGAAGCTTTCTTT. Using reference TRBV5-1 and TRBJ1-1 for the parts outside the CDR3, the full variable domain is KAGVTQTPRYLIKTRGQQVTLSCSPISGHRSVSWYQQTPGQGLQFLFEYFSETQRNKGNFPGRFSGRQFSNSRSEMNVSTLELGDSALYLCASSLGEGNTEAFFGQGTRLTVV.

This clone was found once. The CDR3 protein is CASTDAKGAGLNTEAFF. Written as DNA, the CDR3 is TGTGCCAGTACCGACGCAAAGGGGGCAGGGTTGAACACTGAAGCTTTCTTT. The chain couples TRBV19 to TRBJ1-1, with 7 bases fitting TRBD1. This CDR3 is built from 17 residues. Trimming removed 7 bases from V and 0 bases from J; junction bases left unmatched: 14. Germline V gene lookup returns CDR1 LNHDA and CDR2 SQIVND (reference sequence).

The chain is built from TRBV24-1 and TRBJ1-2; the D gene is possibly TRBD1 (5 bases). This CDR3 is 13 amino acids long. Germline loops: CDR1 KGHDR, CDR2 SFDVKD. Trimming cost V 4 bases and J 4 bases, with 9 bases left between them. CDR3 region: CATSEGGTYGYTF. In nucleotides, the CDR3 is TGTGCCACCAGTGAGGGAGGGACCTATGGCTACACCTTC.

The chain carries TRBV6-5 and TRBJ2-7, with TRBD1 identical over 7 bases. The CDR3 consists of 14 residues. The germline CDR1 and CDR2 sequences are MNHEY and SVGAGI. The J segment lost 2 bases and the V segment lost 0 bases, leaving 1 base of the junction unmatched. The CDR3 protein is CASSYSGQTYEQYF. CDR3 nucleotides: TGTGCCAGCAGTTACTCGGGACAGACCTACGAGCAGTACTTC.

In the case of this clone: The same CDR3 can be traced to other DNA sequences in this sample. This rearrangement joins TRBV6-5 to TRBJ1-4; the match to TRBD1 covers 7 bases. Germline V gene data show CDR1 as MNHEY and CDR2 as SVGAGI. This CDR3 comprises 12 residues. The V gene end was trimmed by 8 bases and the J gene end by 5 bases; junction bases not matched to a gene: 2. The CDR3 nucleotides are TGTGCCAGCGGCAGGGGGAATGAAAAACTGTTTTTT. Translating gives CASGRGNEKLFF.

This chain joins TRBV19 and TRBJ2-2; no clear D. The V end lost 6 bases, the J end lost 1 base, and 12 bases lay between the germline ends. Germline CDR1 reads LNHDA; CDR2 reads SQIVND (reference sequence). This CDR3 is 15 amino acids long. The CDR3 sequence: CASRYGGLNTGELFF. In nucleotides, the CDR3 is TGTGCCAGTAGGTATGGCGGATTGAACACCGGGGAGCTGTTTTTT. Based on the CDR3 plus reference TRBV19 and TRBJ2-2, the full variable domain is DGGITQSPKYLFRKEGQNVTLSCEQNLNHDAMYWYRQDPGQGLRLIYYSQIVNDFQKGDIAEGYSVSREKKESFPLTVTSAQKNPTAFYLCASRYGGLNTGELFFGEGSRLTVL.

The CDR3 protein is CASSRRGYTEAFF. In DNA, the CDR3 is TGTGCCAGTAGTCGCCGGGGGTACACTGAAGCTTTCTTT. The chain couples TRBV19 to TRBJ1-1; TRBD1 might be the D (5 bases). Trimming removed 5 bases at V and 3 bases at J, with 10 bases between. Germline values: CDR1 LNHDA, CDR2 SQIVND (reference sequence). The CDR3 consists of 13 residues.

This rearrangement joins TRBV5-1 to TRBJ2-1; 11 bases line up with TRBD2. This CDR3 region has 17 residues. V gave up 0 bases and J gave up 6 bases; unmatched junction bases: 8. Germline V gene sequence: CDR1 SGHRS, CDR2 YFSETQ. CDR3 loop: CASSLVLAGGPSNEQFF. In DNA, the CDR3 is TGCGCCAGCAGCTTGGTATTAGCGGGGGGGCCCTCCAATGAGCAGTTCTTC.

The CDR3 bases are TGTGCCAGCAGCAGGACAGGGGGCGGCTATGGCTACACCTTC. This codes for CASSRTGGGYGYTF. The J gene is TRBJ1-2, the V gene TRBV11-2; 11 bases align to TRBD1. The CDR3 totals 14 residues. The V gene's germline CDR1 is SGHAT and CDR2 FQNNGV. J gave up 4 bases and V 5 bases, and 3 bases lay outside the gene matches. Complete variable domain (other parts from reference TRBV11-2 and TRBJ1-2): EAGVAQSPRYKIIEKRQSVAFWCNPISGHATLYWYQQILGQGPKLLIQFQNNGVVDDSQLPKDRFSAERLKGVDSTLKIQPAKLEDSAVYLCASSRTGGGYGYTFGSGTRLTVV.

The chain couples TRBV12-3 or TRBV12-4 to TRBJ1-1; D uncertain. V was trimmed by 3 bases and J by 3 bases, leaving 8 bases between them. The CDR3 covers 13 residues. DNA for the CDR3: TGTGCCAGCAGTTTGCAGACTTACACTGAAGCTTTCTTT. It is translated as CASSLQTYTEAFF.

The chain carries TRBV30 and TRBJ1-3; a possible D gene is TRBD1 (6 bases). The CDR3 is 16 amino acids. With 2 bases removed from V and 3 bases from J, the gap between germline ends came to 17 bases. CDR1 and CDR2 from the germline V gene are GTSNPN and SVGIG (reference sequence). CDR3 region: CAWSRPGERGGNTIYF. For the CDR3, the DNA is TGTGCCTGGAGTAGGCCAGGGGAACGAGGTGGAAACACCATATATTTT.

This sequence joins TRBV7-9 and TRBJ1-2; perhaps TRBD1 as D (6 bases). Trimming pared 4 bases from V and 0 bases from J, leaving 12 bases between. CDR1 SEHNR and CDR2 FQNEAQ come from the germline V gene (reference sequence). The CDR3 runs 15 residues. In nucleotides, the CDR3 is TGTGCCAGCAGCTCAGGGGCAGACACTAACTATGGCTACACCTTC. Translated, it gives CASSSGADTNYGYTF.

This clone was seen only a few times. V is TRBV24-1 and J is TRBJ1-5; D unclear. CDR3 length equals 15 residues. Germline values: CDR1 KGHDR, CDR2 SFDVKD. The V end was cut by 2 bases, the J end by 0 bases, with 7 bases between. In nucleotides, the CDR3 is TGTGCCACCAGTGATTCCAGGTATAGCAATCAGCCCCAGCATTTT. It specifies CATSDSRYSNQPQHF.

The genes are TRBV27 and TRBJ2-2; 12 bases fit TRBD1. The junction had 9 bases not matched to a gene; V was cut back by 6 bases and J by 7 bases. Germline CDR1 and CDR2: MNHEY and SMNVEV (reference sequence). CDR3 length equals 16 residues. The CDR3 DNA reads TGTGCCAGCAGGTTGAAAGGGACAGGGGGCTTCGGGGAGCTGTTTTTT. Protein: CASRLKGTGGFGELFF.